Each of the 24 T cell receptor beta chains below was sequenced from the same sample in a study of cytomegalovirus exposure and HLA in healthy donors. PCR involved 60 Vbeta and 13 Jbeta primers. Sequenced by immunoSEQ multiplex PCR; TCRdb stores in-frame clones only, minus some. The listing records 200,000 or so clones. The sequenced material came from PBMCs. The source of these receptors is a boy under 18 in good health and CMV-seronegative.

J is TRBJ1-4 and V is TRBV7-2, with 7 bases that match TRBD1. V was clipped by 5 bases and J by 10 bases; unmatched bases: 19. This CDR3 is built from 17 residues. Germline loops: CDR1 SGHTA, CDR2 FQGNSA. The CDR3 nucleotides read TGTGCCAGCAGCCCAGATCCCACCCGGGACAGAGGGGTAAAACTGTTTTTT. Its translation is CASSPDPTRDRGVKLFF.

The genes are TRBV5-8 and TRBJ2-2, with a possible D match to TRBD1 (5 bases). The CDR3 has 16 amino acids. Germline loops: CDR1 SGHTS, CDR2 YDEGEE. The V and J ends lost 6 bases and 1 base respectively, with 16 bases between them. CDR3 in amino acids: CASTQPPRENTGELFF. The CDR3 DNA reads TGTGCCAGCACCCAGCCACCCAGGGAGAACACCGGGGAGCTGTTTTTT.

The chain recombines TRBV7-6 with TRBJ2-3; D unclear. Germline V gives CDR1 SGHVS, CDR2 FNYEAQ. V gave up 2 bases and J gave up 5 bases, with 5 bases separating them. The CDR3 loop spans 12 amino acids. CDR3 amino acids: CASSLNRDTQYF. Here the CDR3 DNA reads TGTGCCAGCAGCTTAAATCGAGATACGCAGTATTTT.

The chain recombines TRBV5-5 with TRBJ2-2, with D possibly TRBD2 on 5 matching bases. Trimming pared 0 bases from V and 2 bases from J, leaving 17 bases between. This CDR3 region has 18 residues. Looked up from germline, CDR1 is SGHKS and CDR2 is YYEKEE (reference sequence). In DNA, the CDR3 is TGTGCCAGCAGCTTGGCCGGGGTGCGACTTTCCAACACCGGGGAGCTGTTTTTT. Translating it yields CASSLAGVRLSNTGELFF.

The rearrangement uses TRBV7-3 and TRBJ2-2, with 8 bases aligning to TRBD1. The CDR3 has 17 residues. From germline, CDR1 is SGHTA and CDR2 FQGTGA. V gave up 6 bases and J gave up 3 bases; unmatched junction bases: 12. In nucleotides, the CDR3 is TGTGCCAGCAGTTTATTATCCGGGACAGGTCACACCGGGGAGCTGTTTTTT. Protein sequence: CASSLLSGTGHTGELFF.

The chain recombines TRBV7-8 with TRBJ1-5; D is uncertain. Germline values: CDR1 SGHVS, CDR2 FQNEAQ. V was cut by 2 bases and J by 0 bases, with 11 bases left in between. CDR3 length: 16 residues. CDR3 nucleotides: TGTGCCAGCAGCTTACTTGGCGACTATAGCAATCAGCCCCAGCATTTT. This encodes CASSLLGDYSNQPQHF.

The chain couples TRBV19 to TRBJ2-5; 14 bases map to TRBD2. The germline gives CDR1 LNHDA, CDR2 SQIVND (reference sequence). Trimming at V came to 3 bases and at J to 3 bases, leaving 0 bases not matched to a gene. The CDR3 runs to 15 residues. CDR3 region: CASSMGLAGEETQYF. The CDR3 DNA follows: TGTGCCAGTAGTATGGGACTAGCGGGGGAAGAGACCCAGTACTTC.

The chain recombines TRBV10-3 with TRBJ1-1; D is perhaps TRBD1 (5 bases). CDR1 is ENHRY, CDR2 SYGVKD, per germline. The CDR3 extends over 14 amino acids. Deletions cut 7 bases from V and 0 bases from J, with 12 bases between. The CDR3 is CAIIKGPLNTEAFF. The CDR3 coding sequence is TGTGCCATCATTAAGGGGCCTTTGAACACTGAAGCTTTCTTT.

The chain carries TRBV19 and TRBJ1-6; TRBD1 aligns across 7 bases. CDR3 length: 15 amino acids. Per germline, CDR1 LNHDA and CDR2 SQIVND (reference sequence). The V and J ends lost 5 bases and 2 bases, in that order; junction bases with no gene match: 3. CDR3 nucleotide sequence: TGTGCCAGTAGTGTTGACAGGGCCTATAATTCACCCCTCCACTTT. Translating gives CASSVDRAYNSPLHF.

This chain connects TRBV5-4 to TRBJ2-5; maybe TRBD2 (7 bases). The V end lost 0 bases, the J end lost 6 bases, and 24 bases lay between the germline ends. This CDR3 contains 18 residues. The germline gives CDR1 SGHNT, CDR2 YYREEE (reference sequence). The CDR3 bases are TGTGCCAGCAGCTTGGTAGGAAGATTCGGGGGGCCTGTGAAGACCCAGTACTTC. Translated: CASSLVGRFGGPVKTQYF.

The J gene is TRBJ2-1, the V gene TRBV9; 8 bases match TRBD1. Losses at the gene ends were 10 bases for V and 6 bases for J; bases not matched to a gene: 6. Germline V lookup: CDR1 SGDLS, CDR2 YYNGEE. This CDR3 spans 12 amino acids. The CDR3 bases are TGTGCCTCAAAGGGACAGGTCAATGAGCAGTTCTTC. It is translated as CASKGQVNEQFF. Full variable domain (rest looked up from reference TRBV9 and TRBJ2-1): DSGVTQTPKHLITATGQRVTLRCSPRSGDLSVYWYQQSLDQGLQFLIQYYNGEERAKGNILERFSAQQFPDLHSELNLSSLELGDSALYFCASKGQVNEQFFGPGTRLTVL.

The chain carries TRBV30 and TRBJ1-2, with TRBD1 identical over 11 bases. The ends lost 1 base at V and 8 bases at J; junction bases unmatched: 3. Looked up from germline, CDR1 is GTSNPN and CDR2 is SVGIG (reference sequence). This CDR3 is 13 amino acids long. The CDR3 DNA follows: TGTGCCTGGAGTGGGGACAGGGGGGAAGGCTACACCTTC. It encodes CAWSGDRGEGYTF. Filled out from reference TRBV30 and TRBJ1-2, the complete variable domain reads SQTIHQWPATLVQPVGSPLSLECTVEGTSNPNLYWYRQAAGRGLQLLFYSVGIGQISSEVPQNLSASRPQDRQFILSSKKLLLSDSGFYLCAWSGDRGEGYTFGSGTRLTVV.

The rearrangement uses TRBV7-9 and TRBJ1-2, with 8 positions matching TRBD1. Trimming at V came to 9 bases and at J to 1 base, leaving 10 bases not matched to a gene. Germline CDR1 reads SEHNR; CDR2 reads FQNEAQ (reference sequence). CDR3 length equals 15 residues. The CDR3 protein is CASLETGVFNYGYTF. Written as DNA, the CDR3 is TGTGCCAGTTTGGAGACAGGGGTTTTTAACTATGGCTACACCTTC.

This rearrangement joins TRBV15 to TRBJ2-4, with 13 bases that match TRBD2. The V and J ends lost 4 bases and 0 bases, in that order; junction bases with no gene match: 9. Germline CDR1 reads LNHNV; CDR2 reads YYDKDF (reference sequence). This CDR3 has 19 residues. CDR3 loop: CATSTRTSGGIIAKNIQYF. DNA of the CDR3: TGTGCCACCAGCACAAGGACTAGCGGGGGTATCATAGCCAAAAACATTCAGTACTTC.

The rearrangement links TRBV5-4 to TRBJ2-7; D perhaps matches TRBD2 (6 bases). The CDR3 is made up of 14 amino acids. CDR1 SGHNT and CDR2 YYREEE come from the germline V gene (reference sequence). V was shortened by 4 bases and J by 2 bases, with 13 bases between the two germline ends. DNA of the CDR3: TGTGCCAGCAGCGCCGGGACTCGTCCCTACGAGCAGTACTTC. Translation gives CASSAGTRPYEQYF.

V is TRBV6-6 and J is TRBJ2-4; 8 positions agree with TRBD2. This CDR3 is 13 amino acids long. Germline V CDR1 and CDR2: MNHNY, SVGAGI (reference sequence). V dropped 6 bases and J dropped 13; count of bases not matched to a gene: 11. CDR3 residues: CASRHTGGPEQYF. DNA for the CDR3: TGTGCCAGCAGACACACGGGGGGGCCGGAACAGTACTTC.

The CDR3 reads CASSPRGTGSYEQYF. The CDR3 DNA sequence: TGTGCCAGCAGCCCTCGAGGGACAGGATCCTACGAGCAGTACTTC. The chain has TRBV7-9 and TRBJ2-7; 8 nucleotides agree with TRBD1. Germline V CDR1 and CDR2: SEHNR, FQNEAQ (reference sequence). Trimming took 5 bases from V and 1 from J; bases not matched to a gene: 7. The CDR3 covers 15 residues.

V gene TRBV27 combines with J gene TRBJ2-7; TRBD1 matches at 11 bases. Germline loops: CDR1 MNHEY, CDR2 SMNVEV (reference sequence). The CDR3 has 14 amino acids. V was clipped by 7 bases and J by 5 bases; unmatched bases: 7. The CDR3 DNA follows: TGTGCCAGCACCCGGACAGGGGGCGCGAACGAGCAGTACTTC. This gives the protein CASTRTGGANEQYF.

As to this clone: The sample contains more than one DNA sequence encoding this CDR3. This chain links TRBV5-1 with TRBJ1-5; TRBD1 aligns across 9 bases. V trimming: 4 bases; J trimming: 2 bases; junction bases outside the gene matches: 4. Germline loops: CDR1 SGHRS, CDR2 YFSETQ. The CDR3 contains 15 residues. The CDR3: CASSPRTGGNQPQHF. The CDR3 DNA reads as TGCGCCAGCAGCCCCCGGACAGGGGGCAATCAGCCCCAGCATTTT.

The J gene is TRBJ2-5, the V gene TRBV11-3; D perhaps matches TRBD2 (5 bases). The germline gives CDR1 SGHNT, CDR2 YENEEA. Trimming shortened V by 5 bases and J by 2 bases, and 12 bases separated the two germline ends. The CDR3 length is 14 residues. DNA for the CDR3: TGTGCCAGCAGCCCCAGCGGAGCACAAGAGACCCAGTACTTC. Its translation is CASSPSGAQETQYF.

The V gene is TRBV27, the J gene TRBJ2-1, with D possibly TRBD1 on 5 matching bases. Per the germline V gene, CDR1 is MNHEY and CDR2 is SMNVEV (reference sequence). The germline V and J ends were trimmed by 0 bases and 8 bases, with 14 bases remaining between them. This CDR3 has 15 amino acids. The CDR3 DNA is TGTGCCAGCAGTTTATCGACCAGGGTCCAGTATGAGCAGTTCTTC. Its translation is CASSLSTRVQYEQFF.

The chain joins TRBV19 to TRBJ1-1; 9 nucleotides agree with TRBD1. With V trimmed by 4 bases and J by 0 bases, 6 bases remained unmatched. Germline V gives CDR1 LNHDA, CDR2 SQIVND (reference sequence). The CDR3 sequence is 16 residues long. DNA of the CDR3: TGTGCCAGTAGTACCCGACAGGGGGGTATGAACACTGAAGCTTTCTTT. Protein: CASSTRQGGMNTEAFF. Combining the CDR3 with reference TRBV19 and TRBJ1-1 gives the whole variable domain DGGITQSPKYLFRKEGQNVTLSCEQNLNHDAMYWYRQDPGQGLRLIYYSQIVNDFQKGDIAEGYSVSREKKESFPLTVTSAQKNPTAFYLCASSTRQGGMNTEAFFGQGTRLTVV.

The chain couples TRBV5-1 to TRBJ2-6; D is undetermined. With 0 bases removed from V and 0 bases from J, the gap between germline ends came to 13 bases. This CDR3 is built from 18 residues. Germline CDR1 reads SGHRS; CDR2 reads YFSETQ. This chain's CDR3 is CASSLALQANSGANVLTF. The CDR3 nucleotides read TGCGCCAGCAGCTTGGCCCTCCAGGCAAACTCTGGGGCCAACGTCCTGACTTTC.

The rearrangement joins TRBV28 to TRBJ2-7, with 10 positions matching TRBD1. Germline values: CDR1 MDHEN, CDR2 SYDVKM. With V trimmed by 0 bases and J by 6 bases, 5 bases remained unmatched. This CDR3 region has 15 residues. CDR3 protein: CASSLWDRGSFEQYF. In DNA form, the CDR3 reads TGTGCCAGCAGTTTATGGGACAGGGGGAGCTTCGAGCAGTACTTC.